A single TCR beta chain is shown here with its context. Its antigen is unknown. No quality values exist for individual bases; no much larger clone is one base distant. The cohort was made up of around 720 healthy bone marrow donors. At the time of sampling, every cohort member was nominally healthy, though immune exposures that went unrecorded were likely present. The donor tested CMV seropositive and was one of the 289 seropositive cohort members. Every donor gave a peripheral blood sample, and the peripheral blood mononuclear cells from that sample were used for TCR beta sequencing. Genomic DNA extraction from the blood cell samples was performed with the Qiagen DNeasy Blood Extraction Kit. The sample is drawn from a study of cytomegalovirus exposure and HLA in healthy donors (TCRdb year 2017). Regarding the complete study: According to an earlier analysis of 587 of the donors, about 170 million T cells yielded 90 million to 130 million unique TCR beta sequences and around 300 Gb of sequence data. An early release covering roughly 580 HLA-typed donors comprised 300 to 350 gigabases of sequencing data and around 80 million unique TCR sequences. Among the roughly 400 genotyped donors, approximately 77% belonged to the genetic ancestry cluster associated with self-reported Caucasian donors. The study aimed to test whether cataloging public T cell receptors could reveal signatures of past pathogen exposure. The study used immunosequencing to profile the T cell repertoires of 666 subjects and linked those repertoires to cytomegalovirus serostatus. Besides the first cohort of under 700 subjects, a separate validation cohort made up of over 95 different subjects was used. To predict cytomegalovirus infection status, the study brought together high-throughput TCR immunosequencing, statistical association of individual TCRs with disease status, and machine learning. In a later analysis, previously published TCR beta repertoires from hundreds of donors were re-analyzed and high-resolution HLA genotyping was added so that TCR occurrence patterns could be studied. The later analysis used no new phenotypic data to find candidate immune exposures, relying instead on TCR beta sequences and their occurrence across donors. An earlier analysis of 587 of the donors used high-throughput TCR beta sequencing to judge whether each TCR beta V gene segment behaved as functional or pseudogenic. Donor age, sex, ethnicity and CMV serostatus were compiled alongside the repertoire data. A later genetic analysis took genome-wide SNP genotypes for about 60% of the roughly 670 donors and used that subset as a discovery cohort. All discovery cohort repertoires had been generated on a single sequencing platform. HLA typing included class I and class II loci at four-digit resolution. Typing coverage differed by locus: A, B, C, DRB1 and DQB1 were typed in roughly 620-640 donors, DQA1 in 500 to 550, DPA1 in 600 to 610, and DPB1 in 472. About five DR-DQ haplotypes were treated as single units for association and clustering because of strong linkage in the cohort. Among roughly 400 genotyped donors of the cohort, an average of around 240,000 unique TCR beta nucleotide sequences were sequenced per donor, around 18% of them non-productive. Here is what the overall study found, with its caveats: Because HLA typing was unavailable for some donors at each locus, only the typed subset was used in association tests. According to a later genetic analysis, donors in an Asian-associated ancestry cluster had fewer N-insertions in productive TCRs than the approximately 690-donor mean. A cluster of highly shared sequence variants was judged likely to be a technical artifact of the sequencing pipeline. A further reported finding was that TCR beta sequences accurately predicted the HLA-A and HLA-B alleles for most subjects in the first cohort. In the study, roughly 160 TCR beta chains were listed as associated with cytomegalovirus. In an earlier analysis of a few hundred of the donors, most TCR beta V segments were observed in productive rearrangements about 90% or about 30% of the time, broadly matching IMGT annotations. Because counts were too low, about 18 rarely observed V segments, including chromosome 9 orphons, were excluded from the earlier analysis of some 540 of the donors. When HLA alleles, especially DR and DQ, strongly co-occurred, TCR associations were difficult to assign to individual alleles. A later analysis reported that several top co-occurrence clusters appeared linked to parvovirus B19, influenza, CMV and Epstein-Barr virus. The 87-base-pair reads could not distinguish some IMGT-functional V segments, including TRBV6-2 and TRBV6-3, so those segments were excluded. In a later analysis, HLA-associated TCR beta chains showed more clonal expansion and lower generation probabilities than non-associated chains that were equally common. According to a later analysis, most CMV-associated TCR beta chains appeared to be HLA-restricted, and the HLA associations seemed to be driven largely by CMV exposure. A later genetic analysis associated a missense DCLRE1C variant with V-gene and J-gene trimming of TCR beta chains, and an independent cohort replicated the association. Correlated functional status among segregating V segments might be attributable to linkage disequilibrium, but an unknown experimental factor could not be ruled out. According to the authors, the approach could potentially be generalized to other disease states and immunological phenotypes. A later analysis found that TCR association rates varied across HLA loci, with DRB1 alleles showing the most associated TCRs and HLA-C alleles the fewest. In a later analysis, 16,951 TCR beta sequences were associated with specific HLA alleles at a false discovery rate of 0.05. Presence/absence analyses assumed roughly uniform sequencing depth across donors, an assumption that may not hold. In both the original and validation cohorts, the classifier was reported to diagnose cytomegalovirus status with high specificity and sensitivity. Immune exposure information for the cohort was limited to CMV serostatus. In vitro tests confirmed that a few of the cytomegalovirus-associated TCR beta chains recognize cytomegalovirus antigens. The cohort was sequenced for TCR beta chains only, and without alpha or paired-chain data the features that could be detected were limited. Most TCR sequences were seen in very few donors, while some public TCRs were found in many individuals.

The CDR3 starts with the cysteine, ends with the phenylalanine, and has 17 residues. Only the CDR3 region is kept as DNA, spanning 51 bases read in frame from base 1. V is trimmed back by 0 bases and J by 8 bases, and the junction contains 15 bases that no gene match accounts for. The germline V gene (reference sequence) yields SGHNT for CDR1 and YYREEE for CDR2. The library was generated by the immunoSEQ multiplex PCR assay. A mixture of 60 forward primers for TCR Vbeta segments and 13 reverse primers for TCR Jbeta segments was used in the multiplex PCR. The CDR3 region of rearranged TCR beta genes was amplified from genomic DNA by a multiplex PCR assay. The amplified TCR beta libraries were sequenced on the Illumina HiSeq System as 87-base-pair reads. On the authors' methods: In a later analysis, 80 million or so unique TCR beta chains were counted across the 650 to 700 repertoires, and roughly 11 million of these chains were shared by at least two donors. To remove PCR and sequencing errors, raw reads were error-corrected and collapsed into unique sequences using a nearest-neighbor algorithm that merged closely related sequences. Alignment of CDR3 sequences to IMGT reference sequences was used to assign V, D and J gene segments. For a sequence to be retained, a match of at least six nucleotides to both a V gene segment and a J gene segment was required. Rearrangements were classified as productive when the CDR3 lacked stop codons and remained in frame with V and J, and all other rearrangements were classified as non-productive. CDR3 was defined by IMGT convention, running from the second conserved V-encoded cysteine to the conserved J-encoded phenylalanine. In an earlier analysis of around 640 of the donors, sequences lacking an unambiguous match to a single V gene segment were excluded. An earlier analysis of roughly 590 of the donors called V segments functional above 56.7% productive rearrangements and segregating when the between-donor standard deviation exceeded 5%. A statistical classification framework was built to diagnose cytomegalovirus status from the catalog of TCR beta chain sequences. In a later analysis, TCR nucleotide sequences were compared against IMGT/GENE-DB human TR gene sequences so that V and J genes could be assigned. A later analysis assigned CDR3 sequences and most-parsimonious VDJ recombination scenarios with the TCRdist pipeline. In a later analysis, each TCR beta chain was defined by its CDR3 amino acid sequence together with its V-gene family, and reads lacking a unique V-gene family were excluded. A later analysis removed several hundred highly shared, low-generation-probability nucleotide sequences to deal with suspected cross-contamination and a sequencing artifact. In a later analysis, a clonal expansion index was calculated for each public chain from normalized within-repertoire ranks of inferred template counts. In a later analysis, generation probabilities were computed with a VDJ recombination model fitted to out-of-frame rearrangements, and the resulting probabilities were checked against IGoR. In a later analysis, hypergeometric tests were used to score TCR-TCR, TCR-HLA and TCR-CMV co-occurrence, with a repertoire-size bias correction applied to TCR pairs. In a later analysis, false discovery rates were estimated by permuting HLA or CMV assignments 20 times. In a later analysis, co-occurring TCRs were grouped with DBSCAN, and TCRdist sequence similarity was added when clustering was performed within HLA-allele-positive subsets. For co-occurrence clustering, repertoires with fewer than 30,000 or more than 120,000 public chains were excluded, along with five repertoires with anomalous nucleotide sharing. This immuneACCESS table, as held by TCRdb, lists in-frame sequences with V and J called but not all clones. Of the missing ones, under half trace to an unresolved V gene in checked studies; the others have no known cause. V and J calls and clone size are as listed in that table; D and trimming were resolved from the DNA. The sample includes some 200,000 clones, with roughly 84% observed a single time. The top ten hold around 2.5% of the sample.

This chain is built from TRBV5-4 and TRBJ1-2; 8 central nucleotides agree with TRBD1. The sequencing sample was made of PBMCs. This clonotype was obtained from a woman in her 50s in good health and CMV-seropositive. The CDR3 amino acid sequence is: CASSLARTGTILGGYTF. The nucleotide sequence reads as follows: TGTGCCAGCAGCTTGGCGCGGACAGGGACCATTCTTGGGGGCTACACCTTC.